Given below is one T cell receptor beta chain in context. The source of the sample is a study of blood T cell repertoires in COVID-19. The CDR3 spans 16 residues. V gave up 4 bases and J gave up 5 bases, with 17 bases separating them. The germline CDR1 and CDR2 sequences are LNHDA and SQIVND (reference sequence). The table came from immunoSEQ multiplex PCR; TCRdb's copy has only in-frame clones and leaves some out. The sample carries approximately 350,000 clones, 70% to 90% recorded once. This chain joins TRBV19 and TRBJ1-4; tentative D call: TRBD1 (5 bases). Material: peripheral blood. The TCR originated in a man aged 40-49 years with acute or convalescent COVID-19. The CDR3 DNA is TGTGCCAGTAGTAAAGCGGGCGACAGCATAAATGAAAAACTGTTTTTT. As protein: CASSKAGDSINEKLFF.